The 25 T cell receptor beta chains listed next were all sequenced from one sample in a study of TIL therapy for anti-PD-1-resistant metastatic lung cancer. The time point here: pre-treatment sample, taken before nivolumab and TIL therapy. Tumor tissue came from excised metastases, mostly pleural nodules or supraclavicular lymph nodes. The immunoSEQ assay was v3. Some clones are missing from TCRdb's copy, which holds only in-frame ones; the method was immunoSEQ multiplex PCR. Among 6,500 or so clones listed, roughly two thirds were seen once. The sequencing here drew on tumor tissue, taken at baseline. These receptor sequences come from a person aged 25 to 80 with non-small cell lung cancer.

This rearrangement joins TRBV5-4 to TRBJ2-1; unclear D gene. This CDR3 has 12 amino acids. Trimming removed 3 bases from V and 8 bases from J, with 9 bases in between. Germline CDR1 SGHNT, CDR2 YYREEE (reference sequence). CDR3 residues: CASSYDQYEQFF. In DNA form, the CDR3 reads TGTGCCAGCAGCTATGACCAATATGAGCAGTTCTTC.

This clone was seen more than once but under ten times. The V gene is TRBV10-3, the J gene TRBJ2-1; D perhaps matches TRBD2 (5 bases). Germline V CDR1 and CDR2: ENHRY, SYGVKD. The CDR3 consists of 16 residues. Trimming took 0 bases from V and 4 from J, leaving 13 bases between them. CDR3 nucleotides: TGTGCCATCAGTGAGTCGATGGCGGGCTCTTACAATGAGCAGTTCTTC. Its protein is CAISESMAGSYNEQFF.

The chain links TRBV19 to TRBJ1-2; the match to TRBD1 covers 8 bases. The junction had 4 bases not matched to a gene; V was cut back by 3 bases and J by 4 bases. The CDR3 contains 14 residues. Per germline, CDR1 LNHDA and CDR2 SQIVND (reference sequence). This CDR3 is CASSIDRGGYGYTF. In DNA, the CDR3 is TGTGCCAGTAGTATCGACAGGGGCGGCTATGGCTACACCTTC.

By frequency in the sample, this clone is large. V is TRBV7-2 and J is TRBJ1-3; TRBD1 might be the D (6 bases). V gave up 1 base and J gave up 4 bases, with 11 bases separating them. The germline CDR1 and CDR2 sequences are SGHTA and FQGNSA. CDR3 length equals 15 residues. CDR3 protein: CASSLDGGSGNTIYF. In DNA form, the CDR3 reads TGTGCCAGCAGCTTAGATGGGGGCTCCGGAAACACCATATATTTT. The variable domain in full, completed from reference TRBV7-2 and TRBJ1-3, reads GAGVSQSPSNKVTEKGKDVELRCDPISGHTALYWYRQSLGQGLEFLIYFQGNSAPDKSGLPSDRFSAERTGGSVSTLTIQRTQQEDSAVYLCASSLDGGSGNTIYFGEGSWLTVV.

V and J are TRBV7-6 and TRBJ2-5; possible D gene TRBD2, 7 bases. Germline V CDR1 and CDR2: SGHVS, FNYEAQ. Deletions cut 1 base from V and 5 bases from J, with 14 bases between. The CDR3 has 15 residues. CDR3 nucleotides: TGTGCCAGCAGCTTAGGGTCGGGGGGCCGGGAGACCCAGTACTTC. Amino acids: CASSLGSGGRETQYF.

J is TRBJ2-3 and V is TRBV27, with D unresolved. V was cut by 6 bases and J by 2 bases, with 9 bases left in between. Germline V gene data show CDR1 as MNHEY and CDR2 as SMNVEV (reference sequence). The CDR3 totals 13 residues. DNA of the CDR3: TGTGCCAGCAGGGGCTACGACACAGATACGCAGTATTTT. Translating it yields CASRGYDTDTQYF.

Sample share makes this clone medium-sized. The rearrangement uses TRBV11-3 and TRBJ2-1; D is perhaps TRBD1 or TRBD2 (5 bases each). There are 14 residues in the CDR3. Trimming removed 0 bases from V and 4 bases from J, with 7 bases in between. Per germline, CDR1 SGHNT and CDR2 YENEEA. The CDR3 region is CASSLDGAYNEQFF. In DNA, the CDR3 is TGTGCCAGCAGCTTAGACGGGGCGTACAATGAGCAGTTCTTC.

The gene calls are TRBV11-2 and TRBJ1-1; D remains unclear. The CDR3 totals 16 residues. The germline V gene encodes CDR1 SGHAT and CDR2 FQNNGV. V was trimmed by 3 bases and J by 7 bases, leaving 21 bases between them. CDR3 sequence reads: CASSFGWSGYGIEAFF. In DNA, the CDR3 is TGTGCCAGCAGCTTTGGGTGGAGTGGGTATGGCATTGAAGCTTTCTTT.

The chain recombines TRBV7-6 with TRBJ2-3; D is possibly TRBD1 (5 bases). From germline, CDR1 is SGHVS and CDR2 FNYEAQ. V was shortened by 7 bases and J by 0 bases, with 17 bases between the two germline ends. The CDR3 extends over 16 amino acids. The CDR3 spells CASTKLGPPSTDTQYF. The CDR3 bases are TGTGCCAGCACCAAACTGGGGCCACCTAGCACAGATACGCAGTATTTT.

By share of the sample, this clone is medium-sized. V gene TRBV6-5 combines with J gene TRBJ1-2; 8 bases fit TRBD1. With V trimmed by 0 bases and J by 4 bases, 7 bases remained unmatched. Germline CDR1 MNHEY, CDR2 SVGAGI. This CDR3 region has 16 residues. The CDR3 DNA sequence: TGTGCCAGCAGTTACTCGCCCCAGGGGGCGATCTATGGCTACACCTTC. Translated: CASSYSPQGAIYGYTF.

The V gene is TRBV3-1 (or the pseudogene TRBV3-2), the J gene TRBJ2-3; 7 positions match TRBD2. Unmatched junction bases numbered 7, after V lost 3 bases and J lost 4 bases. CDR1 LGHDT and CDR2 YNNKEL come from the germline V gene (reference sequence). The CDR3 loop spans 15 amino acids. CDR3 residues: CASSQVLADPDTQYF. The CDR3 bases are TGTGCCAGCAGCCAGGTGCTAGCGGACCCAGATACGCAGTATTTT.

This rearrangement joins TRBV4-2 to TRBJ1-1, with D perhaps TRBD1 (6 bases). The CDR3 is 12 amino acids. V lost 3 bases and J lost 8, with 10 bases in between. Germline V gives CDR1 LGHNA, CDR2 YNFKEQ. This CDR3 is CASSHLTGEAFF. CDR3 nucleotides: TGTGCCAGCAGCCACCTTACAGGGGAAGCTTTCTTT.

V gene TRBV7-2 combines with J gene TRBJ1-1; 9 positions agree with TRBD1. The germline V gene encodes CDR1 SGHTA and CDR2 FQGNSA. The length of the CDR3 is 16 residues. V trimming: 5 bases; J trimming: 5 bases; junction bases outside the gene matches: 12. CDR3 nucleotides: TGTGCCAGCAGCACGAGGACAGGGGCTCTAAGGACTGAAGCTTTCTTT. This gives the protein CASSTRTGALRTEAFF.

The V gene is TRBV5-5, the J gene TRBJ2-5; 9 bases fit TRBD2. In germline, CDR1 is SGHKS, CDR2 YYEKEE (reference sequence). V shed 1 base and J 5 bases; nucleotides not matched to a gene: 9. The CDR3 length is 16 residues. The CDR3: CASSLFGGGVWETQYF. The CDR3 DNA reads TGTGCCAGCAGCTTGTTTGGCGGGGGGGTCTGGGAGACCCAGTACTTC.

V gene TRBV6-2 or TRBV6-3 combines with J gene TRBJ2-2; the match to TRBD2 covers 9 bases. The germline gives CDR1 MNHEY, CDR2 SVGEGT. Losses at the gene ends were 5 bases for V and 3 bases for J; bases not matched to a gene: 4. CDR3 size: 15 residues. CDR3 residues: CASSLAGLDTGELFF. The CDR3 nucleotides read TGTGCCAGCAGTCTAGCGGGGCTCGACACCGGGGAGCTGTTTTTT.

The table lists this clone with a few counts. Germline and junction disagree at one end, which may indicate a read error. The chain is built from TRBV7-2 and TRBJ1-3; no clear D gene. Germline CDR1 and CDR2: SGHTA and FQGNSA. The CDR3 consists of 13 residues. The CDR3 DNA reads TGTGCCAGCAGCCAAAAACTCGGAACCACCATATATTTT. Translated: CASSQKLGTTIYF. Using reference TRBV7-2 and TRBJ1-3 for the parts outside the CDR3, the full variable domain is GAGVSQSPSNKVTEKGKDVELRCDPISGHTALYWYRQSLGQGLEFLIYFQGNSAPDKSGLPSDRFSAERTGGSVSTLTIQRTQQEDSAVYLCASSQKLGTTIYFGEGSWLTVV.

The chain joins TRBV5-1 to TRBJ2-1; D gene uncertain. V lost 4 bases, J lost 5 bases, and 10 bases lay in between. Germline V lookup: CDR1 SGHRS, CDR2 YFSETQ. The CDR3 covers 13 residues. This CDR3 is CASSPTSDNEQFF. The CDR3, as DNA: TGCGCCAGCAGCCCGACCTCGGACAATGAGCAGTTCTTC.

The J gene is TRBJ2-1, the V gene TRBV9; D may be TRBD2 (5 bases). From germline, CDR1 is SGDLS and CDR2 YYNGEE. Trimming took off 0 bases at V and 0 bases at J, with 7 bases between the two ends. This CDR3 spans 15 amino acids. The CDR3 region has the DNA TGTGCCAGCAGCGTAGTGGGGAGCTCCTACAATGAGCAGTTCTTC. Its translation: CASSVVGSSYNEQFF.

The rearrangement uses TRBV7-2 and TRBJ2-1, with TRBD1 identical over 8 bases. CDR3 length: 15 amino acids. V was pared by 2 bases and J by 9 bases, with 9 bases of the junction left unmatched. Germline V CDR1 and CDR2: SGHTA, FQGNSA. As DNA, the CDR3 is TGTGCCAGCAGCTTAATGACAGGGGTAGGAAGTGAGCAGTTCTTC. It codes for CASSLMTGVGSEQFF.

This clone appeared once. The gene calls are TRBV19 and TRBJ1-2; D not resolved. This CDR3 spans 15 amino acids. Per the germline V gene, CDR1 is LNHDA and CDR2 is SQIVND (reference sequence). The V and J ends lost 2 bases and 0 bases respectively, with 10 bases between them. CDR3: CASSIQGLANYGYTF. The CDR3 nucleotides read TGTGCCAGTAGTATACAAGGTTTAGCTAACTATGGCTACACCTTC.

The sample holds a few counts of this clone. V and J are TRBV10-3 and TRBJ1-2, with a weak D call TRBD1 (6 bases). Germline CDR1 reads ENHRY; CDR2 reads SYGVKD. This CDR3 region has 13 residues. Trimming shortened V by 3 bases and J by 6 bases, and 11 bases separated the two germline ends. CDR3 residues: CAISEGGRNGYTF. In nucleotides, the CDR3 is TGTGCCATCAGTGAAGGGGGTCGGAATGGCTACACCTTC.

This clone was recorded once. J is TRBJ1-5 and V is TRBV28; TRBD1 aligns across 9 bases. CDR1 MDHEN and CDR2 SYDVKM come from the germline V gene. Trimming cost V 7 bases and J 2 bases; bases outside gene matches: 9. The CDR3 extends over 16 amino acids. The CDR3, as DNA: TGTGCCAGCAACCCAACAGGGGGCGTGGGCAATCAGCCCCAGCATTTT. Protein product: CASNPTGGVGNQPQHF.

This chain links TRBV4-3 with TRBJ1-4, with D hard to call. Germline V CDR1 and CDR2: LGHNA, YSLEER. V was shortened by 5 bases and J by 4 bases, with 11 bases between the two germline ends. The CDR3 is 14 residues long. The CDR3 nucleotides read TGCGCCAGCAGCACAGCCGGGATTAATGAAAAACTGTTTTTT. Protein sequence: CASSTAGINEKLFF.

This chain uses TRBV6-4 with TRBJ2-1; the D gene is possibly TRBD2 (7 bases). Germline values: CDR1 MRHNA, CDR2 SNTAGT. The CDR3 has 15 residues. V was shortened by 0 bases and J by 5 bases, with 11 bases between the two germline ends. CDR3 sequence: CASSDSAGADNEQFF. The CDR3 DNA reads TGTGCCAGCAGTGACTCGGCGGGGGCAGACAATGAGCAGTTCTTC.

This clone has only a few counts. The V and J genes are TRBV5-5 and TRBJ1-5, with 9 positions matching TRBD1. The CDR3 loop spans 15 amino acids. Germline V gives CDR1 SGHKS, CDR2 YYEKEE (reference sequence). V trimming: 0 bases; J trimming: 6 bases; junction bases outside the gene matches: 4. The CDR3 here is CASSLGTGAGQPQHF. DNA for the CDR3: TGTGCCAGCAGCTTGGGGACAGGGGCCGGTCAGCCCCAGCATTTT.